Sequencing of this T cell receptor beta chain was carried out in a study of prognosis after radiotherapy for stage I lung cancer. On the study more broadly: Among 7 or 8 patients the tumors were squamous cell carcinoma, and among about a dozen they were adenocarcinoma. Study results and limitations: Unique TCR clone counts went down once patients had stereotactic body radiation therapy, median about 9,200 versus 6,500.

The genomic DNA TCR beta CDR3 region underwent two rounds of multiplex PCR. Amplification in first-round PCR relied on primers specific to each TRBV and TRBJ gene. TCRdb reprocessed the multiplex PCR reads via MiXCR and lists one record per CDR3 protein. This sample has 20,000 or so distinct CDR3 sequences, with roughly 43% found just once. In the case of this clonotype: Its antigen is unknown.

Peripheral blood samples of 5.5 to 6 milliliters were drawn at each of two time points. Trimming pared 6 bases from V and 4 bases from J, leaving 10 bases between. CDR1 and CDR2 (germline): DFQATT, SNEGSKA (reference sequence). There are 11 residues in the CDR3. The rearrangement uses TRBV20-1 and TRBJ2-7; D unresolved. The source material was PBMCs, sampled before or after stereotactic body radiation therapy (not recorded which). This sequence was found in a donor older than 45 with non-small cell lung cancer. The CDR3 region has the DNA TGCAGTGCCCCACCAGAATACGAGCAGTACTTC. It codes for CSAPPEYEQYF.